The 12 T cell receptor beta chains below all came from one sample that was sequenced in a study of glioma-infiltrating T cells after dendritic cell vaccination. TCRdb's copy holds only in-frame clones and misses some; the assay was immunoSEQ multiplex PCR. The sample shows some 70,000 clones, approximately 78% of them seen only once. The material was blood, obtained before dendritic cell vaccination. Source of these receptors: a human donor with glioblastoma.

This CDR3 reads CASSPVGQGGEAFF. The CDR3 nucleotides are TGCGCCAGCAGCCCAGTCGGCCAGGGGGGAGAAGCTTTCTTT. The rearrangement links TRBV4-1 to TRBJ1-1; 7 nucleotides match TRBD1. Germline CDR1 reads MGHRA; CDR2 reads YSYEKL. The CDR3 consists of 14 residues. V lost 4 bases to trimming and J lost 8 bases; unmatched junction nucleotides: 10.

The sample holds one count of this clone. This chain joins TRBV5-1 and TRBJ2-6; weak D call: TRBD1 (5 bases). Looked up from germline, CDR1 is SGHRS and CDR2 is YFSETQ. CDR3 size: 16 residues. Trimming took off 4 bases at V and 1 base at J, with 12 bases between the two ends. CDR3 loop: CASSGVPGSGANVLTF. The CDR3 region has the DNA TGCGCCAGCAGCGGGGTTCCAGGGTCTGGGGCCAACGTCCTGACTTTC.

The chain employs TRBV27 and TRBJ2-3; D possibly corresponds to TRBD1 (5 bases). Germline V gives CDR1 MNHEY, CDR2 SMNVEV (reference sequence). This CDR3 has 14 residues. Trimming removed 2 bases from V and 2 bases from J, with 8 bases in between. CDR3 in DNA: TGTGCCAGCAGTTTAGAAGGGGTCACAGATACGCAGTATTTT. Amino acid sequence: CASSLEGVTDTQYF.

The V and J genes are TRBV28 and TRBJ1-5; D gene uncertain. CDR1 and CDR2 (germline): MDHEN, SYDVKM. V was shortened by 7 bases and J by 0 bases, with 7 bases between the two germline ends. This CDR3 contains 13 residues. The CDR3 DNA follows: TGTGCCAGCACTCGAGATAGCAATCAGCCCCAGCATTTT. It codes for CASTRDSNQPQHF.

V is TRBV9 and J is TRBJ1-6, with a possible D match to TRBD1 (6 bases). The CDR3 consists of 14 residues. Germline values: CDR1 SGDLS, CDR2 YYNGEE. V lost 4 bases to trimming and J lost 8 bases, with 13 bases between them. The CDR3 coding sequence is TGTGCCAGCAGCCCTACAGGGCGCGATTCACCCCTCCACTTT. It specifies CASSPTGRDSPLHF.

The V call is TRBV28, the J call TRBJ1-2; D uncertain. CDR1 and CDR2 (germline): MDHEN, SYDVKM. The CDR3 contains 14 residues. V was clipped by 6 bases and J by 7 bases, with 18 bases between them. The CDR3 sequence: CASRVGRALGGYTF. For the CDR3, the DNA is TGTGCCAGCAGGGTGGGGAGGGCCCTCGGTGGCTACACCTTC.

The chain has TRBV27 and TRBJ2-3, with TRBD1 identical over 10 bases. The CDR3 length is 16 residues. Per the germline V gene, CDR1 is MNHEY and CDR2 is SMNVEV (reference sequence). Germline trimming cut 5 bases from V and 2 bases from J; bases unmatched to any gene: 7. The CDR3 coding sequence is TGTGCCAGCAGTGATTCGGGACAGGGGACCACAGATACGCAGTATTTT. This codes for CASSDSGQGTTDTQYF.

The rearrangement links TRBV7-9 to TRBJ2-5; D possibly corresponds to TRBD1 (6 bases). Trimming left V 2 bases short and J 2 bases short, with 9 bases between. This CDR3 comprises 14 residues. Germline CDR1 SEHNR, CDR2 FQNEAQ (reference sequence). The CDR3 reads CASSLQGLQETQYF. CDR3 DNA: TGTGCCAGCAGCTTACAGGGGCTTCAAGAGACCCAGTACTTC.

The CDR3 is CASEGTGVTGELFF. The CDR3 DNA reads TGTGCCAGTGAGGGGACAGGGGTCACCGGGGAGCTGTTTTTT. This chain joins TRBV2 and TRBJ2-2, with 10 bases fitting TRBD1. Germline V gene data show CDR1 as SNHLY and CDR2 as FYNNEI. Trimming cost V 9 bases and J 4 bases; bases outside gene matches: 5. This CDR3 has 14 residues.

V is TRBV7-2 and J is TRBJ1-2; TRBD1 agrees at 8 bases. V dropped 3 bases and J dropped 4; count of bases not matched to a gene: 4. The CDR3 length is 14 residues. In germline, CDR1 is SGHTA, CDR2 FQGNSA. This CDR3 is CASSLSTGVYGYTF. The CDR3 nucleotides are TGTGCCAGCAGCTTGTCGACAGGGGTCTATGGCTACACCTTC.

J is TRBJ1-3 and V is TRBV5-8; D unclear. Between the trimmed V and J ends, which lost 0 bases and 8 bases, there was a span of 6 bases. The CDR3 contains 12 residues. Per germline, CDR1 SGHTS and CDR2 YDEGEE. In nucleotides, the CDR3 is TGTGCCAGCAGCTTGGATCGTGACACCATATATTTT. As protein: CASSLDRDTIYF.

The CDR3 region has the DNA TGCGCCAGCAGCTTGGGGACATACTTAGCAGATACGCAGTATTTT. Its protein is CASSLGTYLADTQYF. This chain links TRBV5-1 with TRBJ2-3; D might be TRBD1 (5 bases). Trimming cost V 0 bases and J 4 bases, with 12 bases left between them. CDR1 SGHRS and CDR2 YFSETQ come from the germline V gene. The CDR3 has 15 amino acids.